This is a list of T cell receptor beta chains from one sample in a study of T cell clones after liver transplantation. Sequenced by immunoSEQ multiplex PCR; TCRdb stores in-frame clones only, minus some. The table shows 65,000 to 95,000 clones, with about 80% occurring only once. This specimen consisted of CD4+ T cells from blood, obtained before liver transplant. Receptors were obtained from a human donor who received a liver transplant. CDR3s leave out the opening cysteine and the closing phenylalanine or tryptophan. Each record gives: V gene, CDR3 protein.

v_gene: TRBV4-3
CDR3aa: ASSQSRDTYGYT

v_gene: TRBV2
CDR3aa: ASKTGWDEAF

v_gene: TRBV29-1
CDR3aa: SPNMRDRAF

v_gene: TRBV7-9
CDR3aa: ASSPTTNTGELF

v_gene: TRBV6-6
CDR3aa: ASSPRQGAGGNTIY

v_gene: TRBV2
CDR3aa: ASHGQVGETQY

v_gene: TRBV7-3
CDR3aa: ASSLTRSSGANVLT

v_gene: TRBV6-1
CDR3aa: ASSELAGVGDTQY

v_gene: TRBV6-1
CDR3aa: ASLSSPEFEAF

v_gene: TRBV28
CDR3aa: ASRRGLAGAGTDTQY

v_gene: TRBV5-4
CDR3aa: ASSPYLQETQY

v_gene: TRBV7-9
CDR3aa: ASSIHRDEEKLF

v_gene: TRBV7-8
CDR3aa: ASSQDRAGAF

v_gene: TRBV28
CDR3aa: ASSPSSGLKGYT

v_gene: TRBV28
CDR3aa: ASSAGVGRKVSHSGANVLT

v_gene: TRBV30
CDR3aa: ASSREHGYT

v_gene: TRBV7-9
CDR3aa: ASSPTSGSYEQY

v_gene: TRBV7-8
CDR3aa: ASSLVIGGQGALGYT

v_gene: TRBV2
CDR3aa: ASSLGRNEQF

v_gene: TRBV19
CDR3aa: ASSSQGNYGYT

v_gene: TRBV14
CDR3aa: ASSFSKGTEQF

v_gene: TRBV2
CDR3aa: ASSVVQANIQY

v_gene: TRBV18
CDR3aa: ASSPNLDDTIY

v_gene: TRBV15
CDR3aa: ATSRGFGTVSYEQY

v_gene: TRBV18
CDR3aa: ASSPGTLDEQY

v_gene: TRBV7-9
CDR3aa: ASSSGDSGANVLT

v_gene: TRBV19
CDR3aa: ASSTRWGSSYEQY

v_gene: TRBV4-1
CDR3aa: ASSQGEANQPQH

v_gene: TRBV21-1
CDR3aa: ASRGPSGRLDTGELF

v_gene: TRBV11-2
CDR3aa: ASSFTTGTEQF

v_gene: TRBV7-2
CDR3aa: ASSLGGANTEAF

v_gene: TRBV5-1
CDR3aa: ASSLGAGAIYEQY

v_gene: TRBV4-1
CDR3aa: ASSQVKGSNIQY

v_gene: TRBV19
CDR3aa: ASSPGHLYGYT

v_gene: TRBV5-4
CDR3aa: ASSSTIRTANNEQF

v_gene: TRBV11-2
CDR3aa: ASTPVTGGYEQY

v_gene: TRBV28
CDR3aa: ASSLLGGSFTEAF

v_gene: TRBV18
CDR3aa: ASSPEAGAYNEQF

v_gene: TRBV28
CDR3aa: ASSPTTAGNQPQH

v_gene: TRBV7-2
CDR3aa: ASSLELAGAYEQF

v_gene: TRBV4-1
CDR3aa: ASSLRGEAVETQY

v_gene: TRBV28
CDR3aa: ASSRQRQGNQPQH

v_gene: TRBV5-1
CDR3aa: ASSLVLATTDTQY

v_gene: TRBV5-1
CDR3aa: ASSRDRGGETQY

v_gene: TRBV4-2
CDR3aa: ASSPPPPDNYGYT

v_gene: TRBV11-2
CDR3aa: ASRPGTGGYEQY

v_gene: TRBV5-1
CDR3aa: ASSLERGLDYGYT

v_gene: TRBV7-2
CDR3aa: ASSLGPGVSGANVLT

v_gene: TRBV12-5
CDR3aa: ASGLRAGAADTQY

v_gene: TRBV21-1
CDR3aa: ASSSKNTGTANNQPQH

v_gene: TRBV5-1
CDR3aa: ASSPGTGGYEQY

v_gene: TRBV28
CDR3aa: ASSLAGGFHTGELF

v_gene: TRBV27
CDR3aa: ASSLSRQPYGYT

v_gene: TRBV28
CDR3aa: ASKRQGGNTIY

v_gene: TRBV19
CDR3aa: ASIPDGNSNQPQH